This T cell receptor beta chain is drawn from a study of blood T cell repertoires in COVID-19. Study as a whole: Acute and convalescent COVID-19 samples came from the United States, Italy and Spain. From T cells, B-cell-depleted T cells, or PBMCs came the material, which was cDNA or gDNA.

The repertoire was sequenced with immunoSEQ multiplex PCR; TCRdb's copy has only in-frame clones and lacks some. The sample lists approximately 350,000 clones; more than 75% were seen once. J was trimmed by 2 bases and V by 6 bases; bases with no gene match: 7. Germline-derived CDR1 and CDR2 are KGHSH and LQKENI. CDR3 length: 17 residues. The TCR sequence derives from a woman in her forties or fifties with COVID-19, enrolled during active disease. The sequencing sample was made of peripheral blood. The chain joins TRBV18 to TRBJ2-2; 12 nucleotides match TRBD2. This CDR3 reads CASSRTSGNPNTGELFF. CDR3 DNA sequence: TGTGCCAGCTCTAGGACTAGCGGGAACCCCAACACCGGGGAGCTGTTTTTT. The entire variable domain, with the rest obtained from reference TRBV18 and TRBJ2-2, is as follows: NAGVMQNPRHLVRRRGQEARLRCSPMKGHSHVYWYRQLPEEGLKFMVYLQKENIIDESGMPKERFSAEFPKEGPSILRIQQVVRGDSAAYFCASSRTSGNPNTGELFFGEGSRLTVL.